This record concerns one T cell receptor beta chain sequence. This entry comes from a study of control samples from healthy donors and cancer patients. Using immunoSEQ multiplex PCR, the repertoire was profiled, and TCRdb retains in-frame clones only, with some absent. The sample shows under 150,000 clones, 89% of them seen only once. The specimen sequenced was PBMCs. This receptor was obtained from a man aged 50-59 years with head and neck cancer.

The CDR3 spells CASSENRANTEAFF. CDR3 in DNA: TGTGCCAGCAGTGAAAACCGGGCGAACACTGAAGCTTTCTTT. V is TRBV6-4 and J is TRBJ1-1; D is uncertain. V was trimmed by 3 bases and J by 1 base, leaving 9 bases between them. CDR1 is MRHNA and CDR2 is SNTAGT in the germline V gene. The CDR3 length is 14 residues.